This T cell receptor (beta chain) stems from a study of shared clonotypes between healthy human individuals. Germline trimming cut 4 bases from V and 1 base from J; bases unmatched to any gene: 4. This CDR3 is built from 15 residues. The germline V gene encodes CDR1 SGHRS and CDR2 YFSETQ. Clones were sequenced by immunoSEQ multiplex PCR, and TCRdb holds only the in-frame ones, with some missing. The sample has 2 million to 2.5 million clones; roughly 93% are singletons. Specimen: naive CD4+ T cells from PBMCs. Subset given: CD45RA+ positively selected. The J gene is TRBJ2-3, the V gene TRBV5-1; 9 bases match TRBD2. The sequence was obtained from a man aged 18 to 29 in good health. Some clones in this sample may be carry-over from other donors' samples. CDR3 residues: CASSTGLARTDTQYF. DNA for the CDR3: TGCGCCAGCAGCACAGGACTAGCGCGCACAGATACGCAGTATTTT. Using reference TRBV5-1 and TRBJ2-3 for the parts outside the CDR3, the full variable domain is KAGVTQTPRYLIKTRGQQVTLSCSPISGHRSVSWYQQTPGQGLQFLFEYFSETQRNKGNFPGRFSGRQFSNSRSEMNVSTLELGDSALYLCASSTGLARTDTQYFGPGTRLTVL.